This T cell receptor beta chain was observed in a study of cytomegalovirus exposure and HLA in healthy donors. Findings and limits, study-wide: It was taken for granted in presence/absence analyses that sequencing depth across donors was roughly uniform. In vitro assays verified that three CMV-associated chains recognized CMV antigens specifically.

The CDR3 is made up of 16 amino acids. With V trimmed by 2 bases and J by 8 bases, 13 bases remained unmatched. Germline V gene data show CDR1 as MNHEY and CDR2 as SVGAGI. The PCR employed 60 Vbeta primers together with 13 Jbeta primers. The repertoire was sequenced with immunoSEQ multiplex PCR; TCRdb's copy has only in-frame clones and lacks some. This sample has 170,000 or so clones, with 84% found just once. About this clone itself: What it binds is not known.

The rearrangement uses TRBV6-5 and TRBJ1-2; 8 positions agree with TRBD1. The origin of this receptor is a girl between 5 and 17 years old in good health and CMV-seropositive. The sequencing input was PBMCs. This CDR3 reads CASSYTPGGSSGGYTF. CDR3 DNA: TGTGCCAGCAGTTACACCCCAGGGGGCAGTTCAGGCGGCTACACCTTC.